This T cell receptor beta chain was sequenced during a study of beta chain features in type 1 diabetes (dated by TCRdb to the late 2010s). Regarding the complete study: Patients and healthy donors did not differ in mean age, gender distribution, total cell number or subset yield. Across all samples, approximately 98,000,000 sorted cells were examined, and cell number per subset correlated strongly with RNA yield. In the study, TCRB repertoires of sorted circulating CD4+ T cell subsets from recently diagnosed type 1 diabetes patients were compared with those of matched healthy donors. Whereas all 28 donors provided naive and central memory subsets, regulatory and stem cell-like memory subsets were isolated from just 8 patients and about 8 healthy donors.

Trimming takes 4 bases off V and 0 bases off J; junction bases not matched to a gene: 5. The CDR3 spans 18 residues, from the cysteine through the phenylalanine. The read is trimmed to its CDR3 DNA, 54 bases read in frame from base 1. Via the germline V gene, CDR1 is SGDLS and CDR2 YYNGEE. Each donor gave one peripheral blood draw, approximately 0.11 L on average, collected into heparinised tubes. Using a panel that included CD45RO, CCR7, CD25, CD127, CD95 and CD27, naive, central memory, regulatory and stem cell-like memory CD4+ T cells were sorted on a BD FACSAria II. All sorted populations exceeded 95% purity. PBMCs were separated immediately by Lymphoprep density gradient centrifugation and were stained directly, without being cultured. To minimize batch effects, samples were stained and sorted in pairs, one healthy donor with one patient per experiment. Worth noting for this clone: It has no known antigen specificity. No per-base quality is available; no much larger clone lies one base away.

The entire isolated RNA was reverse transcribed using the High Capacity cDNA Reverse Transcription Kit, and thus expressed TCRB transcripts were sequenced. Naive, central memory and regulatory T cell samples underwent deep immunoSEQ sequencing, averaging around 4 million total reads per sample. Sorted cells were lysed in RLT buffer and RNA was extracted with DNase-treated RNeasy Micro or Mini kits, depending on cell number. Each cell subset was processed on its own to prevent cross-contamination, while patient and healthy donor samples were processed together. Using the immunoSEQ multiplex PCR, TCRB sequences were amplified from cDNA into 87-bp fragments spanning the CDR3 region. Amplicons were sequenced on the Illumina HiSeq platform. In the source study's methods: PCR bias was corrected computationally using synthetic template baselines, and reads within Hamming distance 2 were collapsed, with unmergeable singletons discarded. Reads were aligned against IMGT to assign V, D and J genes, CDR3 length and insertions or deletions at six rearrangement sites. Within each subset, clonotype counts were normalized to sorted cell number, after which true diversity and Gini coefficients were computed with the tcR R package. The overlap coefficient, calculated on TCRB nucleotide sequences, was used to measure repertoire sharing. Out-of-frame TCRB sequences from naive cells were analyzed as a proxy for the pre-selection repertoire. TCRdb provides this immuneACCESS table in a form limited to in-frame rearrangements. Some clones are lacking; in checked studies, under half of them reflect an unresolved V gene, and why the rest are absent is not known. V, J and clone size were drawn from that table, and D and trimming were deduced from the DNA. The sample table contains 250,000 to 350,000 clones; only one count was recorded for around 15% of them. The ten most abundant clones make up about 0.016% of the sample.

Results and caveats for the whole study, not just this receptor: Because small numbers of individuals were included in the HLA sub-analyses, any influence of HLA type on TCRB rearrangement was left unresolved. Naive, central memory and regulatory TCRB repertoires appeared to be more alike among patients than among healthy donors. Fewer insertions and more nucleotide deletions at VDJ recombination sites were observed in patients with type 1 diabetes, implying thymic rearrangement abnormalities. Because cDNA was sequenced instead of genomic DNA, highly expressing activated cells could be over-represented, though the groups showed no difference in activation or CD3 levels. PCR may preferentially amplify shorter templates, but because patient and control samples were amplified and corrected together, any resulting skew would affect both groups equally. Type 1 diabetes patients showed a moderate but significant shortening of TCRB CDR3 length in all four CD4+ subsets.

The receptor comes from a man aged 25-40 years with type 1 diabetes. Input material: naive CD4+ T cells from blood. The cell subset or site label, read with the paper, signifies: true naive CD4+ T cells. This chain is built from TRBV9 and TRBJ2-3; 16 of the junction bases match TRBD2. The CDR3 protein sequence reads: CASSRGTSGRVSTDTQYF. The sequenced DNA is TGTGCCAGCAGCCGCGGGACTAGCGGGAGGGTTAGCACAGATACGCAGTATTTT.